The T cell receptor beta chain under discussion was sequenced for a study of cytomegalovirus exposure and HLA in healthy donors. This PCR relied on a set of 60 Vbeta primers and 13 Jbeta primers. Assay: immunoSEQ multiplex PCR; the TCRdb copy retains only in-frame clones and omits some. The table lists 130,000 to 150,000 clones, approximately 80% of them singletons, with 2% to 2.5% in the top ten. Germline V gene data show CDR1 as SGHDT and CDR2 as YYEEEE. This CDR3 is built from 14 residues. The V and J ends lost 4 bases and 1 base, in that order; junction bases with no gene match: 4. The sample comprised PBMCs. This TCR came from a woman aged 18-29 years in good health and CMV-seropositive. The rearrangement joins TRBV5-6 to TRBJ1-1; TRBD1 matches at 7 bases. CDR3 region: CASSPGTENTEAFF. DNA of the CDR3: TGTGCCAGCAGCCCCGGGACAGAGAACACTGAAGCTTTCTTT.